The source of this T cell receptor (beta chain) is a study of blood T cell repertoires in COVID-19. Study as a whole: Samples representing acute and convalescent COVID-19 were sourced from the United States, Italy and Spain.

In terms of age and location, participants ranged from roughly 18 to 100 years and lived in approximately 24 US areas. Allocation to cohorts depended on clinical history reported by the participants. Authors' data handling: Estimated nucleated cell counts came from reference gene primer amplification. Profiling relied on immunoSEQ multiplex PCR, and the TCRdb table lists in-frame clones only, not all of them. The V and J calls and clone size come from that table; D and trimming were worked out from the DNA. The sample has roughly 290,000 clones; roughly nine tenths are singletons. The sequenced sample consisted of PBMCs or T cells enriched from blood (not recorded which). The sequence came from a woman between 35 and 50 years old who had recovered from COVID-19.

CDR3 nucleotides: TGTGCCAGCAGTTTCCGGGAGGGGGGTGAGCAGTTCTTC. Amino acids: CASSFREGGEQFF. The V gene is TRBV27, the J gene TRBJ2-1; 8 bases align to TRBD2. With 3 bases clipped from V and 9 bases from J, the junction kept 4 bases outside the gene matches. CDR3 size: 13 residues. In germline, CDR1 is MNHEY, CDR2 SMNVEV (reference sequence).